The 25 T cell receptor beta chains reported below all come from one sample, sequenced in a study of CD4 and CD8 cells across lung adenocarcinoma regions. TCRdb reprocessed the PCR reads with MiXCR, giving one entry per CDR3 protein. The table records approximately 12,000 distinct CDR3 sequences, about 56% of them present only once. Sequenced material: CD8+ T cells from the margin of a lung tumor. The receptor set was obtained from a female donor with lung adenocarcinoma. The CD4 and CD8 labels of this study may be unreliable.

In its sample, this clonotype ranks as medium-sized. The chain links TRBV4-1 to TRBJ2-3, with a tentative D call TRBD2 (5 bases). Trimming removed 1 base from V and 1 base from J, with 9 bases in between. The CDR3 contains 15 residues. Per germline, CDR1 MGHRA and CDR2 YSYEKL. Here the CDR3 DNA reads TGCGCCAGCAGCCAAGTAAGGCGGGGCACAGATACGCAGTATTTT. As protein: CASSQVRRGTDTQYF.

This clonotype turned up a few times. Because the CDR3 is missing its conserved closing phenylalanine or tryptophan, this is likely a read error. It is unclear where the CDR3 begins or ends on the DNA, so no DNA is shown, and the CDR3 is as TCRdb lists it. This chain connects TRBV6-5 to TRBJ2-1; TRBD1 was called by the table and not checked on the DNA. CDR1 is MNHEY, CDR2 SVGAGI, per germline. Both ends counted, the CDR3 spans 9 residues. CDR3 loop: CASSYSRVP.

This clonotype has at least ten counts. This CDR3 reads CASSPDSNYGYTF. CDR3 DNA sequence: TGTGCCAGCTCACCAGACAGTAACTATGGCTACACCTTC. V and J are TRBV18 and TRBJ1-2; maybe TRBD1 (5 bases). Trimming took off 2 bases at V and 1 base at J, with 5 bases between the two ends. CDR3 length: 13 amino acids. From germline, CDR1 is KGHSH and CDR2 LQKENI.

The rearrangement uses TRBV6-1 and TRBJ2-4, with 7 positions matching TRBD1. The CDR3 loop spans 15 amino acids. V shed 8 bases, J shed 12 bases, and the junction held 19 bases outside the gene matches. Per germline, CDR1 MNHNS and CDR2 SASEGT. The CDR3 here is CASVSGLWGTDTQYF. Written as DNA, the CDR3 is TGTGCCAGCGTGTCGGGGCTGTGGGGGACAGATACTCAGTACTTC.

V usage is TRBV10-3 and J usage is TRBJ2-1, with 13 bases aligning to TRBD2. Germline trimming cut 10 bases from V and 7 bases from J; bases unmatched to any gene: 13. The V gene's germline CDR1 is ENHRY and CDR2 SYGVKD. This CDR3 spans 16 amino acids. CDR3 amino acids: CATSGTSGIVGNEQFF. The CDR3 DNA sequence: TGTGCCACCTCCGGGACTAGCGGGATCGTGGGAAATGAGCAGTTCTTC.

The chain employs TRBV6-1 and TRBJ2-1, with 12 nucleotides matching TRBD2. This CDR3 comprises 15 residues. V lost 4 bases, J lost 13 bases, and 11 bases stayed unmatched. CDR1 MNHNS and CDR2 SASEGT come from the germline V gene. The CDR3: CASSGSSGGGETQFF. The DNA for the CDR3 is TGTGCCAGCAGTGGTTCTAGCGGGGGGGGTGAGACCCAGTTCTTC.

The rearrangement joins TRBV10-1 to TRBJ2-1; the D gene is possibly TRBD2 (5 bases). V was cut by 0 bases and J by 4 bases, with 13 bases left in between. Germline V gene lookup returns CDR1 WNHNN and CDR2 SYGVQD (reference sequence). This CDR3 is 16 amino acids long. The CDR3 loop is CASSESIPGGYNEQFF. DNA for the CDR3: TGCGCCAGCAGTGAGTCGATACCCGGAGGTTACAATGAGCAGTTCTTC.

This chain uses TRBV6-5 with TRBJ2-7; tentative D call: TRBD1 (6 bases). CDR1 is MNHEY and CDR2 is SVGAGI in the germline V gene. The CDR3 covers 15 residues. Trimming cost V 4 bases and J 1 base, with 14 bases left between them. This chain's CDR3 is CASSLGTGQSYEQYF. CDR3 nucleotide sequence: TGTGCCAGCAGTTTAGGAACAGGGCAATCCTACGAGCAGTACTTC.

The J gene is TRBJ1-6, the V gene TRBV6-1, with D possibly TRBD1 on 6 matching bases. Between the trimmed V and J ends, which lost 1 base and 0 bases, there was a span of 13 bases. The germline V gene encodes CDR1 MNHNS and CDR2 SASEGT. The CDR3 spans 18 residues. DNA for the CDR3: TGTGCCAGCAGTGAAGTCAGACAGGAGAGCTCCTATAATTCACCCCTCCACTTT. It specifies CASSEVRQESSYNSPLHF.

This chain uses TRBV6-4 with TRBJ2-3; D not resolved. This CDR3 spans 14 amino acids. Trimming took 0 bases from V and 0 from J, leaving 4 bases between them. Germline V gene lookup returns CDR1 MRHNA and CDR2 SNTAGT. Written as DNA, the CDR3 is TGTGCCAGCAGTGACTCGGACAGCACAGATACGCAGTATTTT. Amino acid sequence: CASSDSDSTDTQYF.

Concerning this clonotype itself: One end of the junction varies from germline; a read error may be responsible. The V gene is TRBV12-3 or TRBV12-4, the J gene TRBJ2-3; D gene ambiguous. CDR3 length equals 16 residues. The CDR3 DNA is TGTGCCAGCAGTTTAGGAGCGCAGCGTGGGCTGGGTACCCAGTATTTC. Protein product: CASSLGAQRGLGTQYF.

The chain uses TRBV11-1 and TRBJ2-3, with 7 bases fitting TRBD2. Germline loops: CDR1 SGHAT, CDR2 FQDESV (reference sequence). The length of the CDR3 is 16 residues. The junction had 10 bases not matched to a gene; V was cut back by 3 bases and J by 4 bases. Here the CDR3 reads CASSFEAGRGADTQYF. CDR3 bases: TGTGCCAGCAGCTTCGAAGCGGGGCGCGGCGCAGATACGCAGTATTTT.

This clonotype was counted a single time. DNA for the CDR3: TGCGCCAGCAGTGAGTCCGAGGTTGGGGCGGAGACCCAGTACTTC. Its protein is CASSESEVGAETQYF. The chain employs TRBV10-2 and TRBJ2-5; D perhaps matches TRBD1 (5 bases). The germline V and J ends were trimmed by 0 bases and 5 bases, with 13 bases remaining between them. CDR3 length: 15 amino acids. From germline, CDR1 is WSHSY and CDR2 SAAADI.

This clonotype was recorded once. The chain uses TRBV15 and TRBJ2-3; tentative D call: TRBD1 (6 bases). The length of the CDR3 is 15 residues. Germline V gene data show CDR1 as LNHNV and CDR2 as YYDKDF (reference sequence). With 5 bases removed from V and 3 bases from J, the gap between germline ends came to 15 bases. The CDR3 here is CATSARQGSTDTQYF. In DNA, the CDR3 is TGTGCCACCAGCGCCCGCCAGGGGTCGACAGATACGCAGTATTTT.

The genes are TRBV7-2 and TRBJ2-5; the match to TRBD2 covers 7 bases. This CDR3 has 14 residues. In germline, CDR1 is SGHTA, CDR2 FQGNSA. The ends lost 5 bases at V and 5 bases at J; junction bases unmatched: 8. This chain's CDR3 is CASSQYGGVETQYF. The CDR3, as DNA: TGTGCCAGCAGCCAGTATGGGGGGGTGGAGACCCAGTACTTC.

The chain is built from TRBV6-1 and TRBJ2-1; 16 bases agree with TRBD2. Germline loops: CDR1 MNHNS, CDR2 SASEGT. The CDR3 sequence is 18 residues long. V shed 6 bases and J 8 bases; nucleotides not matched to a gene: 13. The CDR3, as DNA: TGTGCCAGCAGCTTCCTGCCCGGGACTAGCGGGAGGGTCGATGAGCAGTTCTTC. Translating gives CASSFLPGTSGRVDEQFF.

V usage is TRBV6-8 and J usage is TRBJ2-2, with D possibly called TRBD1 or TRBD2 (5 bases each). CDR1 and CDR2 (germline): MNHGY, SAAAGT. The CDR3 totals 20 residues. V was trimmed by 0 bases and J by 3 bases, leaving 23 bases between them. For the CDR3, the DNA is TGTGCCAGCAGTTACTCGAGGGGTAGGAGGCCTCAAAGGTACACCGGGGAGCTGTTTTTT. Translated: CASSYSRGRRPQRYTGELFF.

Remarks on this clonotype: The junction shows a germline mismatch at one end, possibly a read error. The chain has TRBV6-4 and TRBJ2-5; TRBD2 agrees at 10 bases. The DNA end is more similar to TRBJ2-3, so the J call may be wrong. Germline V CDR1 and CDR2: MRHNA, SNTAGT. This CDR3 contains 15 residues. For the CDR3, the DNA is TGTGCCAGGAGTGACGGGAGCGGGGGGGCAGAGACCCAGTATTTT. Amino acid sequence: CARSDGSGGAETQYF.

This clonotype was found many times. The chain is built from TRBV30 and TRBJ1-3, with D tentatively TRBD1 (6 bases). The germline CDR1 and CDR2 sequences are GTSNPN and SVGIG (reference sequence). The CDR3 covers 15 residues. V was clipped by 3 bases and J by 1 base, with 13 bases between them. The CDR3 sequence: CAWRDRSFSGNTIYF. The CDR3 nucleotides read TGTGCCTGGAGGGACAGATCCTTTTCTGGAAACACCATATATTTT.

This clonotype is judged medium-sized (0.01 to 0.1%). The CDR3 DNA is TGTGCCAGCAGTGAAGACAGCAGCTCCTACGAGCAGTACTTC. It encodes CASSEDSSSYEQYF. This chain joins TRBV6-1 and TRBJ2-7; no clear D gene. The CDR3 covers 14 residues. CDR1 is MNHNS, CDR2 SASEGT, per germline. Trimming removed 1 base at V and 0 bases at J, with 7 bases between.

This clonotype was counted a single time. V is TRBV6-1 and J is TRBJ2-3, with TRBD2 matching over 8 bases. Germline CDR1 MNHNS, CDR2 SASEGT. Germline trimming cut 5 bases from V and 3 bases from J; bases unmatched to any gene: 10. The CDR3 is made up of 16 amino acids. CDR3 in DNA: TGTGCCAGCAGTAGGGGACTAGGGCAAGGGACAGATACGCAGTATTTT. It yields the protein CASSRGLGQGTDTQYF.

As to this clonotype: Mismatch with germline at one junction end may stem from a read error. This sequence joins TRBV6-5 and TRBJ1-1; D is ambiguous. Per the germline V gene, CDR1 is MNHEY and CDR2 is SVGAGI. The CDR3 extends over 13 amino acids. CDR3 sequence reads: CASSYSTSSDDFF. The CDR3 nucleotides are TGTGCCAGCAGTTACTCGACAAGCTCTGACGATTTCTTC.

The chain carries TRBV6-1 and TRBJ2-1; a possible D gene is TRBD2 (7 bases). Trimming left V 7 bases short and J 5 bases short, with 12 bases between. Germline V gene sequence: CDR1 MNHNS, CDR2 SASEGT. CDR3 length: 13 amino acids. The CDR3 region is CASTRGGDNEQFF. Here the CDR3 DNA reads TGTGCCAGCACTAGGGGGGGGGACAATGAGCAGTTCTTC.

The CDR3 spells CASSSGGFSDTQYF. The CDR3, as DNA: TGTGCCAGCAGCTCGGGGGGGTTCTCAGATACGCAGTATTTT. The chain couples TRBV6-1 to TRBJ2-3; 8 nucleotides agree with TRBD2. There are 14 residues in the CDR3. Losses at the gene ends were 6 bases for V and 4 bases for J; bases not matched to a gene: 6. Germline V lookup: CDR1 MNHNS, CDR2 SASEGT.

Points on this clonotype: The CDR3 ends on some other residue instead of the conserved phenylalanine or tryptophan, so this is likely a read error. This chain connects TRBV30 to TRBJ2-1; tentative D call: TRBD1 (7 bases). The end of the DNA fits TRBJ2-7 better, so the J call may be wrong. The CDR3 is made up of 13 amino acids. Per the germline V gene, CDR1 is GTSNPN and CDR2 is SVGIG (reference sequence). The chain's CDR3 is CAWSAGQSYEQYC. In DNA form, the CDR3 reads TGTGCCTGGAGCGCGGGACAGAGCTACGAGCAGTACTGC.